The T cell receptor beta chain described here comes from a study of CD8+ T cells in alopecia areata. Overall study: Among treated patients, oral tofacitinib was administered at 5 to 10 mg twice daily.

Treatment defined: oral pan-JAK inhibitor, 5-10 mg twice daily. Peripheral blood samples and lesional scalp punch biopsies were obtained from alopecia areata patients. Overall study results and limits: Tofacitinib delivered significant drops in scalp clonality and in expanded CD8+ clones among the top 100. Compared with normal scalp, lesional scalp had higher clonality and more expanded CD8+ clones.

From germline, CDR1 is SQVTM and CDR2 ANQGSEA. The CDR3 length is 12 residues. Deletions cut 2 bases from V and 5 bases from J, with 9 bases between. The sequencing template was cDNA reverse transcribed from extracted RNA. Assay used: immunoSEQ multiplex PCR; TCRdb lists only in-frame clones, some missing. The sample holds under 150,000 clones, around 53% seen once. A remark on this clone: Antigen unknown.

Sequenced here: CD4+ T cells sorted from blood, sampled at week 4, from a patient treated with tofacitinib. The chain combines TRBV29-1 with TRBJ2-5; D unresolved. This clonotype was obtained from a human donor with alopecia areata. For the CDR3, the DNA is TGCAGCGTTGAAATAGGGTCGGAGACCCAGTACTTC. Protein: CSVEIGSETQYF.